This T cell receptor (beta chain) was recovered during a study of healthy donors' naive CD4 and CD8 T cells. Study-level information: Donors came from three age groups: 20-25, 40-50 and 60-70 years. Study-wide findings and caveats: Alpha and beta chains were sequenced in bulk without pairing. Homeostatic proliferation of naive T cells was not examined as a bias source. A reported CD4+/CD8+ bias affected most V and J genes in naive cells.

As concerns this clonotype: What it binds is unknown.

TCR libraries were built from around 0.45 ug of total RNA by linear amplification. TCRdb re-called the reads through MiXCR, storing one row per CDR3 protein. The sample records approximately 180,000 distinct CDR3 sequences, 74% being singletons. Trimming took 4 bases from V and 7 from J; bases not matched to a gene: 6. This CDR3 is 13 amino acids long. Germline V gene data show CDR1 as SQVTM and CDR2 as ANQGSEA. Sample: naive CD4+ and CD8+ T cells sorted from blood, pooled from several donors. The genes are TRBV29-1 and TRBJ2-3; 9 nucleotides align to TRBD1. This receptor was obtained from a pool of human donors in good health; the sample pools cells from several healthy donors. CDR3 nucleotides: TGCAGCGTTGTCCCGGGACAGGGAAATACGCAGTATTTT. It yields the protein CSVVPGQGNTQYF.